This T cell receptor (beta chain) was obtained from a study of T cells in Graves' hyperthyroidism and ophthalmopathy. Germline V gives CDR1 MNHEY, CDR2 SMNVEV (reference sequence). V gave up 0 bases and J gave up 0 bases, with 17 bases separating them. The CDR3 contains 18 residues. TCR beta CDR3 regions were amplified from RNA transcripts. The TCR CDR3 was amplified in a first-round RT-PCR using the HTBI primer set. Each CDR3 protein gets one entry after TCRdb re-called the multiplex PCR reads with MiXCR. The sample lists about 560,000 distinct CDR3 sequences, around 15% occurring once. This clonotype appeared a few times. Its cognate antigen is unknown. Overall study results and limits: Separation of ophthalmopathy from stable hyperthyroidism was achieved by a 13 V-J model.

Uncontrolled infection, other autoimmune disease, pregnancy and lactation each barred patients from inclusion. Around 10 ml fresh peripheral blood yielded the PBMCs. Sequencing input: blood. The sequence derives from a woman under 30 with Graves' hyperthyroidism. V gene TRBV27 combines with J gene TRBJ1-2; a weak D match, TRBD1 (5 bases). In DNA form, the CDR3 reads TGTGCCAGCAGTTTATCAACCCGGAAAGGGGTAGCTAACTATGGCTACACCTTC. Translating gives CASSLSTRKGVANYGYTF.